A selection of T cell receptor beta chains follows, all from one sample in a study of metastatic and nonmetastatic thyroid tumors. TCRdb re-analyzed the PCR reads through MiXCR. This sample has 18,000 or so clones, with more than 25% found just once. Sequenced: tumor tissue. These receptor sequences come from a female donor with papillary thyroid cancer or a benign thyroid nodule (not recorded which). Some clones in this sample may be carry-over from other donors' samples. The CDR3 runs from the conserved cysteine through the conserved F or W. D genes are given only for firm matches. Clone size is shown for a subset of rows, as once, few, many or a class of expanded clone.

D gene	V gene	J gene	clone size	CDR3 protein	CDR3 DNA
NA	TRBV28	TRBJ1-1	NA	CASRTPTNTEAFF	TGTGCCAGCCGGACACCTACAAACACTGAAGCTTTCTTT
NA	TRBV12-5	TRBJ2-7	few	CASVSEGSVYEQYF	TGTGCTAGTGTTTCGGAGGGATCGGTCTACGAGCAGTACTTC
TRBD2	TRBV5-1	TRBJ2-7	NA	CASSLWAGGLYEQYF	TGCGCCAGCAGCTTGTGGGCGGGGGGCCTCTACGAGCAGTACTTC
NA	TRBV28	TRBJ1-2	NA	CASSPGPRYGYTF	TGTGCCAGCAGCCCCGGGCCCCGCTATGGCTACACCTTC
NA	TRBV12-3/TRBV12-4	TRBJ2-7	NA	CASSPDRNEQYF	TGTGCCAGCAGTCCGGACAGAAACGAGCAGTACTTC
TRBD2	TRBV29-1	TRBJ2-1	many	CSVAQGTSGYQSSYNEQFF	TGCAGCGTTGCCCAGGGGACTAGCGGGTACCAAAGCTCCTACAATGAGCAGTTCTTC
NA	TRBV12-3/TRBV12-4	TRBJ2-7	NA	CASTSAWAGGPNEQYF	TGTGCCAGCACCTCCGCGTGGGCTGGAGGCCCGAACGAGCAGTACTTC
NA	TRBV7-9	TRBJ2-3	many	CASSPFWRNSTDTQYF	TGTGCCAGCAGCCCATTTTGGAGAAACAGCACAGATACGCAGTATTTT
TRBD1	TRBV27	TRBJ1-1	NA	CASSKRGDRGNTEAFF	TGTGCCAGCAGCAAACGAGGTGACAGGGGGAACACTGAAGCTTTCTTT
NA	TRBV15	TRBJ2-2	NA	CATSRGGLSENTGELFF	TGTGCCACCAGCAGAGGGGGCCTATCGGAAAACACCGGGGAGCTGTTTTTT
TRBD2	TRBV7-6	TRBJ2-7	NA	CASSLASGNEQYF	TGTGCCAGCAGCTTAGCCAGCGGGAATGAGCAGTACTTC
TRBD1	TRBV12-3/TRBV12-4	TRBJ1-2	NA	CASSRRRDRSYGYTF	TGTGCCAGCAGTCGTCGCCGGGACAGGAGTTATGGCTACACCTTC
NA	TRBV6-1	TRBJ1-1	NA	CASSDTGNPRAFF	TGTGCCAGCAGCGACACCGGGAACCCACGAGCTTTCTTT
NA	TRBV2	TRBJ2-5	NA	CASSEVLSDKAQYF	TGTGCCAGCAGTGAAGTGCTCAGCGACAAGGCCCAGTACTTC
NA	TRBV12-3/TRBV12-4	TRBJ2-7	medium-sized	CASSLTLRTEQYF	TGTGCCAGCAGTTTAACCCTCCGGACCGAGCAGTACTTC
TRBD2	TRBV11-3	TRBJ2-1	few	CASSRSTSGVYNEQFF	TGTGCCAGCAGTAGGAGCACTAGCGGGGTATACAATGAGCAGTTCTTC
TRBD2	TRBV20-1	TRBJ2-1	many	CSARDSGEGEFF	TGCAGTGCTAGAGATTCGGGGGAGGGAGAGTTCTTC
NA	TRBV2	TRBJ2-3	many	CASSGGAREDTQYF	TGTGCCAGCAGTGGGGGCGCAAGGGAAGATACGCAGTATTTT
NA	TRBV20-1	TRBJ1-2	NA	CSAREGGYTF	TGCAGTGCTAGGGAAGGTGGCTACACCTTC
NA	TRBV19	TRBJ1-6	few	CASSSGRHNSPLHF	TGTGCCAGTAGTTCGGGACGGCATAATTCACCCCTCCACTTT
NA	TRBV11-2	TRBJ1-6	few	CASRLRASSYNSPLHF	TGTGCCAGCCGATTGAGGGCGAGCTCCTATAATTCACCCCTCCACTTT
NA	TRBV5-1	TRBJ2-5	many	CASSPTPRTGQETQYF	TGCGCCAGCAGCCCTACCCCGAGGACCGGGCAAGAGACCCAGTACTTC
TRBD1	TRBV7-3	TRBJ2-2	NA	CASSTPGQGANGELFF	TGTGCCAGCAGCACACCGGGACAGGGGGCAAACGGGGAGCTGTTTTTT
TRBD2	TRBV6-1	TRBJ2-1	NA	CAGGTSGRAGLF	TGTGCCGGCGGGACTAGCGGGAGGGCCGGGCTCTTC
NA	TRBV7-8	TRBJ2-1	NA	CASSSTGYNEQFF	TGTGCCAGCAGCTCGACAGGCTACAATGAACAGTTCTTC
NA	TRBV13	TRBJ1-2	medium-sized	CASSLGQGYGYTF	TGTGCCAGCAGCTTAGGACAGGGATACGGCTACACCTTC